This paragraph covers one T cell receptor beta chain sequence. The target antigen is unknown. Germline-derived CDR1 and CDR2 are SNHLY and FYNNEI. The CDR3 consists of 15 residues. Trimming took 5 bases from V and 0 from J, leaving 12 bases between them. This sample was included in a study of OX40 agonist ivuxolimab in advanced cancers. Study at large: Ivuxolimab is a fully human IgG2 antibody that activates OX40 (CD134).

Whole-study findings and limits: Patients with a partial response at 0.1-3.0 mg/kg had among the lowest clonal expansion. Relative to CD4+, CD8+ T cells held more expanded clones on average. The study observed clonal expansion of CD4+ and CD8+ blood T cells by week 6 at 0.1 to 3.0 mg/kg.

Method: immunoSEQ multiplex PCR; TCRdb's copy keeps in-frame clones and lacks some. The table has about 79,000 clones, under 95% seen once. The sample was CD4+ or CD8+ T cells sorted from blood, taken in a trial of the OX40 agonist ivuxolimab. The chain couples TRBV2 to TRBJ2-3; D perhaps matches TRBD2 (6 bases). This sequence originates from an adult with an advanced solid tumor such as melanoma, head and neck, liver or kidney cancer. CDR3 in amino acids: CASSSGVLSTDTQYF. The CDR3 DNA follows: TGTGCCAGCAGTTCGGGGGTGCTAAGCACAGATACGCAGTATTTT.